This TCR beta chain is from a study of patients and donors after allogeneic stem cell transplantation. Via MiXCR, TCRdb re-called the RT-PCR reads, giving one row per CDR3 protein. The sample records 150,000 to 250,000 distinct CDR3 sequences, around two fifths being singletons. V shed 2 bases and J 8 bases; nucleotides not matched to a gene: 5. The CDR3 sequence is 13 residues long. Germline values: CDR1 LNHNV, CDR2 YYDKDF (reference sequence). This TCR came from a human donor who was either an allogeneic HSCT recipient or a stem cell or donor lymphocyte infusion donor (not recorded which). It is not recorded whose cells these are; they may come from a transplant donor. V usage is TRBV15 and J usage is TRBJ1-1, with TRBD1 matching over 7 bases. The specimen sequenced was blood, either unsorted or a sorted T cell fraction (not recorded which). This chain's CDR3 is CATSRSGTAEAFF. The CDR3 coding sequence is TGTGCCACCAGCAGATCTGGGACAGCAGAAGCTTTCTTT. Full variable domain (rest looked up from reference TRBV15 and TRBJ1-1): DAMVIQNPRYQVTQFGKPVTLSCSQTLNHNVMYWYQQKSSQAPKLLFHYYDKDFNNEADTPDNFQSRRPNTSFCFLDIRSPGLGDTAMYLCATSRSGTAEAFFGQGTRLTVV.